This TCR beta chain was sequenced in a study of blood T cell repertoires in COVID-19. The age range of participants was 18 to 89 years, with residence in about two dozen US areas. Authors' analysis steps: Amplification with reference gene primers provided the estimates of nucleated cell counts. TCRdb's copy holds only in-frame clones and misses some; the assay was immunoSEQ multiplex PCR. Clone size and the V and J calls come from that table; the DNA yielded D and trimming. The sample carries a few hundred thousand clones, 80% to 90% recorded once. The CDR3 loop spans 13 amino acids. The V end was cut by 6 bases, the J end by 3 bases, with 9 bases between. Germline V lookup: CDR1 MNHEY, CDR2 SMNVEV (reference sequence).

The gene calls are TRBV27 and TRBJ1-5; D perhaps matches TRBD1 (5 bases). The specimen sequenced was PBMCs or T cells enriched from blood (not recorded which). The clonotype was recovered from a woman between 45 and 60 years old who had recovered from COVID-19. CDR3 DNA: TGTGCCAGCAGCCCGGGGGTCAATCAGCCCCAGCATTTT. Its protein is CASSPGVNQPQHF.